This T cell receptor beta chain is drawn from a study of T cell clonality in common variable immunodeficiency. Whole-study findings and limits: Patient heterogeneity in the CVID cohort limited correlations between repertoire features and clinical complications. Common variable immunodeficiency TCR beta sequences reportedly had fewer deletions and N-nucleotide insertions. CVID subjects shared fewer TCRbeta clones than healthy controls did.

Most patients and controls had Caucasian heritage. The table lists this clone with many counts. The antigen remains unidentified. Coverage ceases 3 residues before the CDR3 finishes, and the germline J gene fills in the end. Germline V lookup: CDR1 LNHDA, CDR2 SQIVND (reference sequence). CDR3 length: 16 amino acids. V lost 5 bases to trimming and J lost 6 bases, with 23 bases between them. TCRdb's copy holds only in-frame clones and misses some; the assay was immunoSEQ multiplex PCR. The sample has roughly 48,000 clones, none seen only once; the top ten hold more than 3%. The specimen sequenced was peripheral blood mononuclear cells. The TCR originated in a person aged 18 to 70 in good health. The rearrangement joins TRBV19 to TRBJ2-7; tentatively, D is TRBD2 (6 bases). The CDR3: CASSAETRAERGEQYF. CDR3 DNA, as far as it was read: TGTGCCAGTAGTGCCGAGACTAGAGCAGAGAGGGGCGAG.